This entry lists 9 T cell receptor beta chains sequenced from one sample in a study of memory CD8 T cells in hepatitis C reinfection. The protocol was immunoSEQ multiplex PCR, while the TCRdb copy is restricted to in-frame clones and leaves out a portion. The top ten clones hold 0.65% to 0.9% of a sample with about 46,000 clones, about 91% of them seen once. The time point was: late/post reinfection, 12 to 24 weeks after detection. Sorted cells were sequenced directly ex vivo without any in vitro expansion. The source material was naive CD8+ T cells sorted from blood. These receptors were collected from a man younger than 35 with hepatitis C virus infection.

The V and J genes are TRBV19 and TRBJ1-2, with TRBD1 identical over 8 bases. The length of the CDR3 is 14 residues. Trimming removed 4 bases from V and 7 bases from J; junction bases left unmatched: 8. Germline V gene lookup returns CDR1 LNHDA and CDR2 SQIVND (reference sequence). The CDR3 nucleotides are TGTGCCAGTAGTACCTCGGACAGGGAGGGTGGCTACACCTTC. Translated, it gives CASSTSDREGGYTF.

The CDR3 nucleotides are TGTGCCAGCAGTTACGTCCTACAGGGGAACACTGAAGCTTTCTTT. Protein product: CASSYVLQGNTEAFF. This chain links TRBV6-6 with TRBJ1-1; a possible D gene is TRBD1 (6 bases). Deletions cut 2 bases from V and 1 base from J, with 11 bases between. Germline V gives CDR1 MNHNY, CDR2 SVGAGI (reference sequence). The CDR3 runs 15 residues.

CDR3: CASSRAGGPPGETQYF. The CDR3 DNA sequence: TGTGCCAGCAGCCGGGCGGGAGGGCCCCCCGGAGAGACCCAGTACTTC. The chain employs TRBV5-8 and TRBJ2-5, with TRBD2 identical over 9 bases. Germline-derived CDR1 and CDR2 are SGHTS and YDEGEE. The CDR3 runs to 16 residues. Unmatched junction bases numbered 11, after V lost 4 bases and J lost 4 bases.

As concerns this clone: One end of the junction is discordant with germline, which a read error may explain. The CDR3 DNA sequence: TGCGGCGTGAGGGGGACAGCAACGCAGGGGCTACCCCAAGAGACCCAGTACTTC. This codes for CGVRGTATQGLPQETQYF. The rearrangement uses TRBV29-1 and TRBJ2-5, with TRBD1 identical over 7 bases. The CDR3 contains 18 residues. The V gene's germline CDR1 is SQVTM and CDR2 ANQGSEA.

This clone appeared once. The chain carries TRBV5-4 and TRBJ2-7; 9 nucleotides align to TRBD1. Germline CDR1 is SGHNT and CDR2 is YYREEE (reference sequence). After removal of 4 bases from V and 4 bases from J, the junction contained 9 bases not matched to a gene. The CDR3 length is 15 residues. The CDR3 DNA sequence: TGTGCCAGCAGCCCCTCCGGGACAGGGAGTTACGAGCAGTACTTC. This encodes CASSPSGTGSYEQYF.

The rearrangement joins TRBV9 to TRBJ1-1; 10 bases align to TRBD1. CDR1 SGDLS and CDR2 YYNGEE come from the germline V gene. The ends lost 0 bases at V and 5 bases at J; junction bases unmatched: 4. The CDR3 consists of 15 residues. CDR3 loop: CASSVGQGARTEAFF. CDR3 nucleotide sequence: TGTGCCAGCAGCGTAGGACAGGGGGCCCGGACTGAAGCTTTCTTT. Full variable domain (missing parts from reference TRBV9 and TRBJ1-1): DSGVTQTPKHLITATGQRVTLRCSPRSGDLSVYWYQQSLDQGLQFLIQYYNGEERAKGNILERFSAQQFPDLHSELNLSSLELGDSALYFCASSVGQGARTEAFFGQGTRLTVV.

The chain carries TRBV25-1 and TRBJ1-1, with D maybe TRBD1 (5 bases). The V end lost 5 bases, the J end lost 3 bases, and 13 bases lay between the germline ends. CDR3 length: 14 residues. The V gene's germline CDR1 is MGHDK and CDR2 SYGVNS. The chain's CDR3 is CASSHGGGYTEAFF. DNA of the CDR3: TGTGCCAGCAGTCACGGCGGGGGGTACACTGAAGCTTTCTTT.

This chain joins TRBV27 and TRBJ1-2; D might be TRBD1 (6 bases). The germline V and J ends were trimmed by 5 bases and 8 bases, with 21 bases remaining between them. This CDR3 region has 15 residues. Germline V gives CDR1 MNHEY, CDR2 SMNVEV (reference sequence). This CDR3 is CASSLLQGPVEGYTF. CDR3 DNA sequence: TGTGCCAGCAGTCTCTTACAGGGCCCGGTGGAGGGCTACACCTTC.

J is TRBJ2-2 and V is TRBV6-4; 7 nucleotides agree with TRBD2. V lost 8 bases to trimming and J lost 6 bases; unmatched junction nucleotides: 9. The CDR3 consists of 14 residues. Germline lookup yields CDR1 MRHNA and CDR2 SNTAGT. The CDR3 region is CASFGGSGPGELFF. Here the CDR3 DNA reads TGTGCCAGCTTCGGGGGGAGCGGGCCCGGGGAGCTGTTTTTT.